The rows below give T cell receptor beta chains drawn from one sample of a study of T cell responses to AZD1222 COVID-19 vaccine. The protocol was immunoSEQ multiplex PCR, while the TCRdb copy is restricted to in-frame clones and leaves out a portion. The repertoire has 60,000 to 75,000 clones, less than 90% of them found once; the top ten carry roughly a fifth. The sample here was peripheral blood, taken on day 0 of AZD1222 vaccination. The receptors derive from an adult in good health. The CDR3 runs from the conserved cysteine through the conserved F or W. Fields, in order: clone size, D gene, V gene, J gene, CDR3 DNA, CDR3 protein. D genes are given only for firm matches. Rows give clone size only sometimes, using once, few, many, or a class for an expanded clone.

once,NA,TRBV28,TRBJ1-5,TGTGCCACCGTAACGATCTCCTCCGGTCTAATTGGCAATCAGCCCCAGCATTTT,CATVTISSGLIGNQPQHF
NA,NA,TRBV5-4,TRBJ2-3,TGTGCCAGCAGCTTCAGACAAGGACGCACAGATACGCAGTATTTT,CASSFRQGRTDTQYF
NA,TRBD1,TRBV2,TRBJ1-1,TGTGCCAGCAGGAGGACAGGGCCCACTGAAGCTTTCTTT,CASRRTGPTEAFF
NA,NA,TRBV29-1,TRBJ1-1,TGCAGCGTTGTAGGTGGCACTGAAGCTTTCTTT,CSVVGGTEAFF
NA,NA,TRBV28,TRBJ1-1,TGTGCCAGCAGCCCTACCTGGGGTGAAGCTTTCTTT,CASSPTWGEAFF
once,TRBD1,TRBV15,TRBJ1-5,TGTGCCACCAGCAGAGATTTTACAGGGGCCAGCAATCAGCCCCAGCATTTT,CATSRDFTGASNQPQHF
NA,NA,TRBV29-1,TRBJ1-1,TGCAGCGTGGGAAGACAGCCGGCCACTGAAGCTTTCTTT,CSVGRQPATEAFF
NA,NA,TRBV28,TRBJ2-2,TGTGCCCTGGGACACTACACCGGGGAGCTGTTTTTT,CALGHYTGELFF
NA,NA,TRBV7-9,TRBJ1-5,TGTGCCAGCAGCCTATGGGGACGGGACAATCAGCCCCAGCATTTT,CASSLWGRDNQPQHF
NA,NA,TRBV6-6,TRBJ1-5,TGTGCCAGCAGGGTAGGGGGTCAGCCCCAGCATTTT,CASRVGGQPQHF
NA,NA,TRBV6-6,TRBJ2-7,TGTGCCAGCGCGAGCCGGCCGGGTTCGTACGAGCAGTACTTC,CASASRPGSYEQYF
NA,NA,TRBV6-2/TRBV6-3,TRBJ1-2,TGTGCCAGCAGTTACCCGATCGGACAGTCACACACCTATGGCTACACCTTC,CASSYPIGQSHTYGYTF
NA,NA,TRBV19,TRBJ1-4,TGTGCCAGTGGCGAGCGCCTCTCAACTAATGAAAAACTGTTTTTT,CASGERLSTNEKLFF
NA,NA,TRBV12-5,TRBJ1-1,TGTGCTAGTTACCAGGTGAACACTGAAGCTTTCTTT,CASYQVNTEAFF
NA,NA,TRBV19,TRBJ1-2,TGTGCCAGTAGTTCCACCGGGACAACTGTAGGCTACACCTTC,CASSSTGTTVGYTF
NA,NA,TRBV19,TRBJ2-5,TGTGCCAGTAGTATTTGGTTAGGTGAAGGAGGACAGCTTAGGGAAGAGACCCAGTACTTC,CASSIWLGEGGQLREETQYF
NA,NA,TRBV7-2,TRBJ1-5,TGTGCCAGCAGCTTTGAGTCTTGGGATCAGCCCCAGCATTTT,CASSFESWDQPQHF
NA,NA,TRBV20-1,TRBJ2-5,TGCAGTGGCCAGGAAAAGACCCAGTACTTC,CSGQEKTQYF
NA,NA,TRBV7-2,TRBJ2-7,TGTGCCAGCAGCTTAGCGCCTCAGGGCCCATTATCCTACGAGCAGTACTTC,CASSLAPQGPLSYEQYF
NA,NA,TRBV6-5,TRBJ1-1,TGTGCCAGCAGCAGGGGAAGTAACACTGAAGCTTTCTTT,CASSRGSNTEAFF
once,TRBD1,TRBV5-5,TRBJ1-2,TGTGCCAGCAGCCTCAGGACAGGTTATGGCTACACCTTC,CASSLRTGYGYTF
NA,NA,TRBV5-1,TRBJ2-6,TGCGCCAGCAGCGTGCGATCGGTGAGCTCTGGGGCCAACGTCCTGACTTTC,CASSVRSVSSGANVLTF
NA,TRBD1,TRBV7-8,TRBJ2-7,TGTGCCAGCAGCTTAGCCTTGGGACAGGTGGGCTACGAGCAGTACTTC,CASSLALGQVGYEQYF
NA,TRBD1,TRBV5-1,TRBJ1-2,TGCGCCAGCAGCTTGGTAGGACAGGGAATGGGTGGCTACACCTTC,CASSLVGQGMGGYTF
NA,TRBD1,TRBV29-1,TRBJ1-1,TGCAGCGCAAAATCCGGGACAGGGACGAACACTGAAGCTTTCTTT,CSAKSGTGTNTEAFF
NA,NA,TRBV9,TRBJ2-7,TGTGCCAGCAGCGTAGCTGTGTCCAGGGAATCCCCCTACGAGCAGTACTTC,CASSVAVSRESPYEQYF
NA,NA,TRBV7-9,TRBJ1-1,TGTGCCAGCAGCCCCATCCGCACTGAAGCTTTCTTT,CASSPIRTEAFF
NA,TRBD2,TRBV3-1/TRBV3-2,TRBJ2-5,TGTGCCAGCAGTAAAAGCGGGGGGGCCAGGGGAGAGACCCAGTACTTC,CASSKSGGARGETQYF